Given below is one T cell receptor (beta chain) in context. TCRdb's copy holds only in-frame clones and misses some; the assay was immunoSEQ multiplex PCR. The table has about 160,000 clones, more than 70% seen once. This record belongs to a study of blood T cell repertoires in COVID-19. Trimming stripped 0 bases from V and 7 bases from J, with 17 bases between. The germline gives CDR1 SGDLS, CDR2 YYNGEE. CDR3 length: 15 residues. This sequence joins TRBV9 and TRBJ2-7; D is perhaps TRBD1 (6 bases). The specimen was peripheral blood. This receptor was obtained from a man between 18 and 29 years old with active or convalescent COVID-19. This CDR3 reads CASSVGTGFLVEQYF. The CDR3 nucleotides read TGTGCCAGCAGCGTAGGAACAGGGTTTTTAGTAGAGCAGTACTTC.